Listed below are T cell receptor beta chains from one sample, sequenced in a study of T cells in Graves' hyperthyroidism and ophthalmopathy. TCRdb analysed the multiplex PCR reads with MiXCR anew, one entry per CDR3 protein. The sample consists of just over 550,000 distinct CDR3 sequences, 40% to 55% of them appearing once. The sequenced material came from peripheral blood or thyroid tissue (not recorded which). The origin of the receptors is a woman aged 18-29 years with Graves' hyperthyroidism. Both conserved end residues are part of each CDR3. D genes are given only for firm matches. Expanded clones are given a class, and other clones once, few, many or no size at all.

d_gene: .
abundance: .
j_gene: TRBJ1-4
v_gene: TRBV12-3/TRBV12-4
CDR3aa: CASVERSSTNEKLFF
CDR3nt: TGTGCCAGCGTGGAAAGAAGCTCAACTAATGAAAAACTGTTTTTT

d_gene: .
abundance: .
j_gene: TRBJ1-5
v_gene: TRBV24-1
CDR3aa: CASSETRGASNQPQHF
CDR3nt: TGTGCCAGCAGTGAGACAAGGGGGGCTAGCAATCAGCCCCAGCATTTT

d_gene: .
abundance: .
j_gene: TRBJ1-5
v_gene: TRBV2
CDR3aa: CASSSDYRARQPQHF
CDR3nt: TGTGCCAGCAGTTCGGACTACAGGGCTAGGCAGCCCCAGCATTTT

d_gene: .
abundance: .
j_gene: TRBJ2-7
v_gene: TRBV5-1
CDR3aa: CASSPMAGVLYEQYF
CDR3nt: TGCGCCAGCAGCCCGATGGCGGGCGTACTCTACGAGCAGTACTTC

d_gene: .
abundance: many
j_gene: TRBJ1-1
v_gene: TRBV2
CDR3aa: CASRNTGSGKNTEAFF
CDR3nt: TGTGCCAGCAGGAATACCGGATCCGGTAAGAACACTGAAGCTTTCTTT

d_gene: .
abundance: .
j_gene: TRBJ1-5
v_gene: TRBV10-3
CDR3aa: CAISEGVGGMAQPQHF
CDR3nt: TGTGCCATCAGTGAGGGCGTCGGGGGCATGGCTCAGCCCCAGCATTTT

d_gene: TRBD1
abundance: once
j_gene: TRBJ2-7
v_gene: TRBV7-9
CDR3aa: CASSPWGTATYEQYF
CDR3nt: TGTGCCAGCAGCCCGTGGGGGACAGCGACCTACGAGCAGTACTTC

d_gene: .
abundance: many
j_gene: TRBJ1-1
v_gene: TRBV10-3
CDR3aa: CAISGVVNTEAFF
CDR3nt: TGTGCCATCAGCGGGGTGGTGAACACTGAAGCTTTCTTT

d_gene: .
abundance: .
j_gene: TRBJ2-5
v_gene: TRBV10-3
CDR3aa: CAISTDRETQYF
CDR3nt: TGTGCCATCAGTACCGACAGGGAGACCCAGTACTTC

d_gene: .
abundance: .
j_gene: TRBJ1-6
v_gene: TRBV20-1
CDR3aa: CSAREDDNSPLHF
CDR3nt: TGCAGTGCTAGGGAGGACGATAATTCACCCCTCCACTTT

d_gene: .
abundance: .
j_gene: TRBJ1-2
v_gene: TRBV7-3
CDR3aa: CASSYQRFYGYTF
CDR3nt: TGTGCCAGCAGCTACCAAAGGTTCTATGGCTACACCTTC

d_gene: .
abundance: .
j_gene: TRBJ1-5
v_gene: TRBV20-1
CDR3aa: CSASTGDNRPQHF
CDR3nt: TGCAGTGCTAGTACAGGAGACAATCGGCCCCAGCATTTT

d_gene: .
abundance: .
j_gene: TRBJ2-2
v_gene: TRBV10-3
CDR3aa: CASRKNSNTGELFF
CDR3nt: TGTGCCAGCCGAAAGAACAGTAACACCGGGGAGCTGTTTTTT

d_gene: .
abundance: .
j_gene: TRBJ2-7
v_gene: TRBV20-1
CDR3aa: CSAAGFEQYF
CDR3nt: TGCAGTGCTGCAGGGTTCGAGCAGTACTTC

d_gene: .
abundance: .
j_gene: TRBJ1-2
v_gene: TRBV2
CDR3aa: CASSSRPVSHNYGYTF
CDR3nt: TGTGCCAGCAGTTCCCGCCCCGTCAGCCACAACTATGGCTACACCTTC

d_gene: .
abundance: few
j_gene: TRBJ2-7
v_gene: TRBV7-9
CDR3aa: CASSRGLGEQYF
CDR3nt: TGTGCCAGCAGCCGAGGATTGGGGGAGCAGTACTTC

d_gene: .
abundance: .
j_gene: TRBJ2-7
v_gene: TRBV5-1
CDR3aa: CASSPSQGSYEQYF
CDR3nt: TGCGCCAGCAGCCCGTCCCAGGGATCCTACGAGCAGTACTTC

d_gene: TRBD1
abundance: .
j_gene: TRBJ1-2
v_gene: TRBV25-1
CDR3aa: CASSYSNYGRGHDYGYTF
CDR3nt: TGTGCCAGCAGTTACTCCAACTATGGCAGGGGGCACGACTATGGCTACACCTTC

d_gene: .
abundance: few
j_gene: TRBJ2-6
v_gene: TRBV15
CDR3aa: CATSREYSGANVLTF
CDR3nt: TGTGCCACCAGCAGAGAGTACTCTGGGGCCAACGTCCTGACTTTC

d_gene: TRBD1
abundance: .
j_gene: TRBJ2-7
v_gene: TRBV2
CDR3aa: CASSVGTGGSYGQYF
CDR3nt: TGTGCCAGCAGTGTCGGGACAGGGGGTAGCTACGGGCAGTACTTC

d_gene: .
abundance: .
j_gene: TRBJ2-7
v_gene: TRBV7-2
CDR3aa: CASSLEVGNYEQYF
CDR3nt: TGTGCCAGCAGCTTAGAGGTCGGTAACTACGAGCAGTACTTC

d_gene: .
abundance: .
j_gene: TRBJ2-3
v_gene: TRBV15
CDR3aa: CATSTRAPDTQYF
CDR3nt: TGTGCCACCAGCACCAGGGCCCCAGATACGCAGTATTTT

d_gene: TRBD1
abundance: .
j_gene: TRBJ1-4
v_gene: TRBV25-1
CDR3aa: CASSHPSTGGVIEKLFF
CDR3nt: TGTGCCAGCAGCCATCCGTCCACAGGGGGCGTAATAGAAAAACTGTTTTTT

d_gene: .
abundance: few
j_gene: TRBJ2-5
v_gene: TRBV20-1
CDR3aa: CSADRNGFPGPQYF
CDR3nt: TGCAGTGCCGATAGGAACGGGTTTCCGGGCCCCCAGTACTTC

d_gene: .
abundance: many
j_gene: TRBJ1-1
v_gene: TRBV7-9
CDR3aa: CASSLVGASTEAFF
CDR3nt: TGTGCCAGCAGCTTAGTTGGGGCGTCCACTGAAGCTTTCTTT

d_gene: .
abundance: few
j_gene: TRBJ2-2
v_gene: TRBV7-3
CDR3aa: CASSPDYTGELFF
CDR3nt: TGTGCCAGCAGCCCCGATTATACCGGGGAGCTGTTTTTT

d_gene: TRBD1
abundance: .
j_gene: TRBJ1-2
v_gene: TRBV10-3
CDR3aa: CATRTGGDEYGYTF
CDR3nt: TGTGCCACCCGGACAGGAGGTGATGAGTATGGCTACACCTTC

d_gene: .
abundance: few
j_gene: TRBJ1-3
v_gene: TRBV7-8
CDR3aa: CASSPSGASGNTIYF
CDR3nt: TGTGCCAGCAGCCCGTCAGGGGCCTCTGGAAACACCATATATTTT

d_gene: .
abundance: .
j_gene: TRBJ1-3
v_gene: TRBV5-1
CDR3aa: CASSSGSAGDTIYF
CDR3nt: TGCGCCAGCAGCAGCGGGTCCGCCGGGGACACCATATATTTT

d_gene: .
abundance: once
j_gene: TRBJ2-3
v_gene: TRBV24-1
CDR3aa: CATRPERGGFSTDTQYF
CDR3nt: TGTGCCACCAGACCAGAGCGAGGGGGATTCAGCACAGATACGCAGTATTTT

d_gene: .
abundance: .
j_gene: TRBJ2-7
v_gene: TRBV15
CDR3aa: CATSQGGGISYEQYF
CDR3nt: TGTGCCACCAGCCAAGGAGGCGGGATCTCCTACGAGCAGTACTTC

d_gene: TRBD1
abundance: .
j_gene: TRBJ1-6
v_gene: TRBV2
CDR3aa: CASRLSGQGYSPLHF
CDR3nt: TGTGCCAGCAGGTTATCTGGACAGGGGTACTCACCCCTCCACTTT

d_gene: .
abundance: .
j_gene: TRBJ1-4
v_gene: TRBV7-2
CDR3aa: CASSHFDQPTNEKLFF
CDR3nt: TGTGCCAGCAGCCATTTTGACCAGCCCACTAATGAAAAACTGTTTTTT

d_gene: .
abundance: once
j_gene: TRBJ1-2
v_gene: TRBV25-1
CDR3aa: CASISASDYGYTF
CDR3nt: TGTGCCAGTATTAGTGCTTCGGACTATGGCTACACCTTC

d_gene: .
abundance: .
j_gene: TRBJ1-5
v_gene: TRBV12-3/TRBV12-4
CDR3aa: CASTPRDAGSHQPQHF
CDR3nt: TGTGCCAGCACCCCGCGGGACGCGGGTAGCCATCAGCCCCAGCATTTT

d_gene: TRBD1
abundance: few
j_gene: TRBJ1-2
v_gene: TRBV6-5
CDR3aa: CASGDRQRDGYTF
CDR3nt: TGTGCCAGCGGGGACAGGCAGAGGGATGGCTACACCTTC

d_gene: .
abundance: few
j_gene: TRBJ2-7
v_gene: TRBV4-1
CDR3aa: CASSQDAAGSSYEQYF
CDR3nt: TGCGCCAGCAGCCAAGATGCGGCGGGGAGCTCCTACGAGCAGTACTTC

d_gene: .
abundance: many
j_gene: TRBJ1-4
v_gene: TRBV7-9
CDR3aa: CASSWRGTNEKLFF
CDR3nt: TGTGCCAGCAGCTGGAGGGGGACGAATGAAAAACTGTTTTTT

d_gene: .
abundance: few
j_gene: TRBJ2-7
v_gene: TRBV2
CDR3aa: CASSGGEDYEQYF
CDR3nt: TGTGCCAGCAGTGGGGGGGAGGACTACGAGCAGTACTTC

d_gene: TRBD1
abundance: .
j_gene: TRBJ2-6
v_gene: TRBV2
CDR3aa: CASSVEGATGSGANVLTF
CDR3nt: TGTGCCAGCAGTGTAGAGGGGGCAACCGGCTCTGGGGCCAACGTCCTGACTTTC

d_gene: TRBD1
abundance: .
j_gene: TRBJ2-2
v_gene: TRBV5-1
CDR3aa: CASSSSGTGNTGELFF
CDR3nt: TGCGCCAGCAGCTCCTCCGGGACAGGGAACACCGGGGAGCTGTTTTTT

d_gene: TRBD2
abundance: .
j_gene: TRBJ2-7
v_gene: TRBV7-2
CDR3aa: CASSQDVTRGLAAAYEQYF
CDR3nt: TGCGCCAGCAGCCAAGATGTCACGCGGGGACTAGCGGCCGCCTACGAGCAGTACTTC

d_gene: TRBD2
abundance: few
j_gene: TRBJ2-7
v_gene: TRBV19
CDR3aa: CASSISLADSYEQYF
CDR3nt: TGTGCCAGTAGTATATCTCTAGCGGACTCCTACGAGCAGTACTTC

d_gene: .
abundance: many
j_gene: TRBJ2-7
v_gene: TRBV7-8
CDR3aa: CASSPQAPDEQYF
CDR3nt: TGTGCCAGCAGCCCCCAGGCGCCAGACGAGCAGTACTTC

d_gene: TRBD1
abundance: many
j_gene: TRBJ1-1
v_gene: TRBV2
CDR3aa: CASLTGDRGTFF
CDR3nt: TGTGCCAGCTTGACAGGGGACCGGGGGACTTTCTTT

d_gene: .
abundance: many
j_gene: TRBJ2-2
v_gene: TRBV25-1
CDR3aa: CASSPGAQTGELFF
CDR3nt: TGTGCCAGCAGTCCGGGGGCGCAGACCGGGGAGCTGTTTTTT

d_gene: .
abundance: .
j_gene: TRBJ2-7
v_gene: TRBV12-3/TRBV12-4
CDR3aa: CASSDTGYTYEQYF
CDR3nt: TGTGCCAGCAGCGATACAGGGTACACCTACGAGCAGTACTTC

d_gene: .
abundance: .
j_gene: TRBJ2-6
v_gene: TRBV24-1
CDR3aa: CATEQGPFTGANVLTF
CDR3nt: TGTGCCACCGAGCAGGGCCCCTTCACTGGGGCCAACGTCCTGACTTTC

d_gene: .
abundance: many
j_gene: TRBJ2-7
v_gene: TRBV7-9
CDR3aa: CASSLEYEQYF
CDR3nt: TGTGCCAGCAGCTTGGAATACGAGCAGTACTTC

d_gene: .
abundance: few
j_gene: TRBJ1-1
v_gene: TRBV9
CDR3aa: CASSVVPGGFTEAFF
CDR3nt: TGTGCCAGCAGCGTAGTCCCGGGGGGTTTTACTGAAGCTTTCTTT

d_gene: .
abundance: many
j_gene: TRBJ1-5
v_gene: TRBV24-1
CDR3aa: CATSEDLSNQPQHF
CDR3nt: TGTGCCACCAGTGAAGACCTTAGCAATCAGCCCCAGCATTTT

d_gene: TRBD2
abundance: few
j_gene: TRBJ2-5
v_gene: TRBV20-1
CDR3aa: CSARPSSGPRETQYF
CDR3nt: TGCAGTGCTAGACCCTCTAGCGGGCCCCGGGAGACCCAGTACTTC